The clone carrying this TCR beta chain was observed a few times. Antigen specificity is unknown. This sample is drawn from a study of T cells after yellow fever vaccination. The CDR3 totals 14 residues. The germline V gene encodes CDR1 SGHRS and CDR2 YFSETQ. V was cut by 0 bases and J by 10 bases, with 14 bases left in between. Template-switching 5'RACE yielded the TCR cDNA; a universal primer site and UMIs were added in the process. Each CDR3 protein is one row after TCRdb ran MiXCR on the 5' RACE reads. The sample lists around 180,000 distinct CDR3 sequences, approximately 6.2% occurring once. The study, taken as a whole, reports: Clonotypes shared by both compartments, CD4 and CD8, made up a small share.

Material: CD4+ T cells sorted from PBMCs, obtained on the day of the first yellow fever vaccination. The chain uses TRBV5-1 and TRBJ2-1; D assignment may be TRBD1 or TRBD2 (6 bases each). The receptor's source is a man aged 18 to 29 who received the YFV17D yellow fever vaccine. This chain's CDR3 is CASSLAYGGQEQFF. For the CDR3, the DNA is TGCGCCAGCAGCTTGGCTTATGGGGGGCAAGAGCAGTTCTTC.